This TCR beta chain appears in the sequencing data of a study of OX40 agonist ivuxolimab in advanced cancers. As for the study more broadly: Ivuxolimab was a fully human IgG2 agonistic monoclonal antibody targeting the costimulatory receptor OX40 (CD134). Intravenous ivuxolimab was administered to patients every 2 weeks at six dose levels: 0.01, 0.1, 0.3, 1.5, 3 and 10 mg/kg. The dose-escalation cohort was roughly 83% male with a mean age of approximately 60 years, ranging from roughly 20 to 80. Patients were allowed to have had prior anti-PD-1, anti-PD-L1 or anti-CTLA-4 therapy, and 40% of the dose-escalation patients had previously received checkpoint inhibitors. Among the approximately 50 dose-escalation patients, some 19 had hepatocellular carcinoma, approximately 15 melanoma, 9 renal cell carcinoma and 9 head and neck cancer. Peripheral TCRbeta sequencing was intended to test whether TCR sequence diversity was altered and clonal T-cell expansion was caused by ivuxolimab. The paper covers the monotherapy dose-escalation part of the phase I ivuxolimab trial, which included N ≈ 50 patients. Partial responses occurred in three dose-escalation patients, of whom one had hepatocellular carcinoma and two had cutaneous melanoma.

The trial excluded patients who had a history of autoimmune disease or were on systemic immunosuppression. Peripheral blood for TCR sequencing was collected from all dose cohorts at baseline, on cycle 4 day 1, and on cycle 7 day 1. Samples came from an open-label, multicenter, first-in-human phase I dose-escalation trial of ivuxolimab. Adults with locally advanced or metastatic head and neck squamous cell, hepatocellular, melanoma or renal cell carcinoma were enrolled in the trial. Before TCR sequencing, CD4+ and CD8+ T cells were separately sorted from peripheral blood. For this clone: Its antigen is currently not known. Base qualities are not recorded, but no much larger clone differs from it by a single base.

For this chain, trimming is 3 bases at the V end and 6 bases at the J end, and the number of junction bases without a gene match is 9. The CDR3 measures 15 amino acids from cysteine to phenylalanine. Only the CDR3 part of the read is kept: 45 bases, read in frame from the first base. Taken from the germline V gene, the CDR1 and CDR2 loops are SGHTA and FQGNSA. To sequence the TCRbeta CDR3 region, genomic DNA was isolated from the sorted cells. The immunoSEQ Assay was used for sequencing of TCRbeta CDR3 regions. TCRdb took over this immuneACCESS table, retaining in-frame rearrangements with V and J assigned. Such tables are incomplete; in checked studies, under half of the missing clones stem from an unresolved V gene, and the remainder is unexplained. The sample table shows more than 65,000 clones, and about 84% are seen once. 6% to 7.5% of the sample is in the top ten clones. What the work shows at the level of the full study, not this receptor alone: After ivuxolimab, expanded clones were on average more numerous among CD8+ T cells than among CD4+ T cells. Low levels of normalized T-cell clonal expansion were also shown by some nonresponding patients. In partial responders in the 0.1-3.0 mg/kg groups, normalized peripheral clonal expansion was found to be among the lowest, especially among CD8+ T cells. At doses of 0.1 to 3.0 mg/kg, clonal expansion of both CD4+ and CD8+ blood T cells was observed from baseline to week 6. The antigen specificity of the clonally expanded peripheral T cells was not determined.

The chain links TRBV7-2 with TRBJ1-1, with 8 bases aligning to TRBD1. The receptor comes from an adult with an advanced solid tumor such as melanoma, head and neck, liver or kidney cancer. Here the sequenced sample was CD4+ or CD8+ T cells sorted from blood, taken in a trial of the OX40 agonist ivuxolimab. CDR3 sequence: CASSFSGGGVAEAFF. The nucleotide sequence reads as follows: TGTGCCAGCAGCTTCTCAGGGGGCGGCGTGGCTGAAGCTTTCTTT.